Following are 7 T cell receptor beta chains from one sample sequenced in a study of Ad26.COV2.S vaccination and SARS-CoV-2 variants. Treatment of the sample: about 20 received Ad26.COV2.S at low or high dose, single or two shots; roughly five received placebo; per-sample allocation not given. Repertoires come from day 63 after the first vaccine or placebo injection. Assay used: immunoSEQ multiplex PCR; TCRdb lists only in-frame clones, some missing. The sample records about half a million clones, about nine tenths being singletons. The source material was peripheral blood, sampled in a trial of Ad26.COV2.S vaccine versus placebo. Receptors originate from a person aged 18-60 years who received the Ad26.COV2.S COVID-19 vaccine or a placebo.

This sequence joins TRBV12-5 and TRBJ2-3; either TRBD1 or TRBD2 may supply D (6 bases each). Germline CDR1 and CDR2: LGHNT and FRNRAP. CDR3 size: 16 residues. V gave up 2 bases and J gave up 8 bases, with 20 bases separating them. The CDR3 DNA reads as TGTGCTAGTGGTTTGTCTCAAGGGGGGTCTCTGGGTACGCAGTATTTT. This translates into CASGLSQGGSLGTQYF.

The V gene is TRBV9, the J gene TRBJ2-7; 8 nucleotides agree with TRBD2. The CDR3 is 15 amino acids. Germline values: CDR1 SGDLS, CDR2 YYNGEE. The V and J ends lost 3 bases and 4 bases, in that order; junction bases with no gene match: 9. CDR3 DNA: TGTGCCAGCAGCGCCGCGGGGGGACACCTATACGAGCAGTACTTC. This encodes CASSAAGGHLYEQYF.

J is TRBJ2-3 and V is TRBV6-5; D ambiguous. Germline lookup yields CDR1 MNHEY and CDR2 SVGAGI. This CDR3 comprises 12 residues. V lost 4 bases and J lost 8, with 10 bases in between. CDR3 in amino acids: CASSSRPGTQYF. The CDR3 DNA is TGTGCCAGCAGTTCCCGACCGGGTACGCAGTATTTT.

This clone is a singleton in its sample. The chain recombines TRBV18 with TRBJ1-1; maybe TRBD1 (5 bases). Germline V gene data show CDR1 as KGHSH and CDR2 as LQKENI. The V and J ends lost 2 bases and 1 base respectively, with 14 bases between them. This CDR3 spans 16 amino acids. The CDR3 protein is CASSPTFLGANTEAFF. DNA for the CDR3: TGTGCCAGCTCACCAACCTTCCTAGGGGCGAACACTGAAGCTTTCTTT.

The chain couples TRBV27 to TRBJ1-1, with TRBD1 matching over 7 bases. The trim removed 6 bases at V and 12 bases at J, leaving 7 bases unmatched. Germline CDR1 reads MNHEY; CDR2 reads SMNVEV (reference sequence). There are 11 residues in the CDR3. CDR3 amino acids: CASRQTGESFF. CDR3 bases: TGTGCCAGCAGACAAACAGGGGAGTCTTTCTTT.

V usage is TRBV11-2 and J usage is TRBJ2-6, with unresolved D. V shed 1 base and J shed 0 bases, with 4 bases lying between them. The germline CDR1 and CDR2 sequences are SGHAT and FQNNGV. CDR3 length equals 15 residues. The CDR3 bases are TGTGCCAGCAGCTTAGTCTACTCTGGGGCCAACGTCCTGACTTTC. Protein sequence: CASSLVYSGANVLTF.

The count of this clone is one. V gene TRBV3-1 (or the pseudogene TRBV3-2) combines with J gene TRBJ1-5; D not resolved. CDR3 size: 13 residues. CDR1 LGHDT and CDR2 YNNKEL come from the germline V gene (reference sequence). The V gene lost 1 base and the J gene lost 5 bases, with 6 bases spanning the gap. This CDR3 reads CASSQVGHQPQHF. For the CDR3, the DNA is TGTGCCAGCAGCCAAGTTGGTCATCAGCCCCAGCATTTT.